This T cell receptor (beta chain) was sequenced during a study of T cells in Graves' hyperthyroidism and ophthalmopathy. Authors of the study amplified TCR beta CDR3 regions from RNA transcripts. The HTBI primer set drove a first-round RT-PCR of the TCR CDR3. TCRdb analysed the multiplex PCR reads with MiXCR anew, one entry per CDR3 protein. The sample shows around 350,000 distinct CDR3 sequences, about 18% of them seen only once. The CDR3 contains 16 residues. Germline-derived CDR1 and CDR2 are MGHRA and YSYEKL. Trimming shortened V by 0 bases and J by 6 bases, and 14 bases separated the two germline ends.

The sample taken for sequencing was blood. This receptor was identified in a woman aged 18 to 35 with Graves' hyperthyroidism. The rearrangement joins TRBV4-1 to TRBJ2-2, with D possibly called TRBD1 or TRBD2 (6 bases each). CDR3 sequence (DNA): TGCGCCAGCAGCCAAGAAGGGGGGCGATGGGCCGGGGAGCTGTTTTTT. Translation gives CASSQEGGRWAGELFF.